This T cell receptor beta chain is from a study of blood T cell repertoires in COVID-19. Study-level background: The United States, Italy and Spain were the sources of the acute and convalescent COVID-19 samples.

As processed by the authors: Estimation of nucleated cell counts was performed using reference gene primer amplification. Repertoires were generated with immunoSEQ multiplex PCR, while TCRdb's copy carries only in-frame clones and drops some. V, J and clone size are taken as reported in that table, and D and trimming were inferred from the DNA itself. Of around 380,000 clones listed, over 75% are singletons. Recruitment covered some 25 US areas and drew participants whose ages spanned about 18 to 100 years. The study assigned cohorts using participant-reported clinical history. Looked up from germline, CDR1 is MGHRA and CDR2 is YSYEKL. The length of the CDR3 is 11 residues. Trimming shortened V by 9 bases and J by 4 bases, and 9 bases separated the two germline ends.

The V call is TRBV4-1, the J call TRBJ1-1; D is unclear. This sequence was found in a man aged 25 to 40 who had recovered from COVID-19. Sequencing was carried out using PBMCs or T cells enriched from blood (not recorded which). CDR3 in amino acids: CASPGATEAFF. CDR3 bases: TGCGCCAGTCCGGGTGCCACTGAAGCTTTCTTT.